This is a list of T cell receptor beta chains from one sample in a study of cytomegalovirus exposure and HLA in healthy donors. Assay: immunoSEQ multiplex PCR; the TCRdb copy retains only in-frame clones and omits some. The data show roughly 99,000 clones, 73% seen once. The source material was PBMCs. These receptors came from a man between 25 and 39 years old in good health and CMV-seronegative. Each CDR3 is given with its conserved first and last residue. A D gene is named only where the DNA matches it firmly. Clone sizes are given selectively: once, few, many, or a class where the clone is expanded.

TRBJ2-7 | TRBV4-1 | . | TRBD1 | 16 | TGCGCCAGCAGCCAAGATCGTGGGGACAGGCCCTACGAGCAGTACTTC | CASSQDRGDRPYEQYF
TRBJ2-3 | TRBV9 | . | TRBD2 | 16 | TGTGCCAGCAGCGTAGGACTAGCGGAGTTCACAGATACGCAGTATTTT | CASSVGLAEFTDTQYF
TRBJ1-5 | TRBV2 | . | . | 15 | TGTGCCAGCAGGGACGGACTGTATAGCAATCAGCCCCAGCATTTT | CASRDGLYSNQPQHF
TRBJ1-4 | TRBV6-1 | once | . | 15 | TGTGCCAGCAGTGAAACAGGGAACTTTAATGAAAAACTGTTTTTT | CASSETGNFNEKLFF
TRBJ2-3 | TRBV19 | . | TRBD2 | 12 | TGTGCCAGTGGACTAGACACAGATACGCAGTATTTT | CASGLDTDTQYF
TRBJ2-7 | TRBV5-1 | . | . | 13 | TGCGCCAGCAGCCTGGTTGAGGGCTACGAGCAGTACTTC | CASSLVEGYEQYF
TRBJ2-4 | TRBV19 | . | TRBD1 | 11 | TGTGCCAGTAGGGACAGGGACATTCAGTACTTC | CASRDRDIQYF
TRBJ2-7 | TRBV7-2 | few | . | 13 | TGTGCCAGCAGCTCGAGTGGGGGGAACACCCAGTACTTC | CASSSSGGNTQYF
TRBJ2-5 | TRBV25-1 | once | . | 15 | TGTGCCAGCAAGAGAGGACAGAGACCTGGAGAGACCCAGTACTTC | CASKRGQRPGETQYF
TRBJ2-7 | TRBV18 | once | TRBD1 | 15 | TGTGCCAGCTCACCGGAAGGGACAGGGCGTGGGGTGCAGTACTTC | CASSPEGTGRGVQYF